This T cell receptor beta chain was observed in a study of control samples from healthy donors and cancer patients (dated by TCRdb to about 2020). Concerning this clone itself: Its antigen remains unidentified. No per-base quality is available; no much larger clone lies one base away.

The CDR3 runs 13 amino acids, cysteine and phenylalanine included. Solely the CDR3 DNA is kept, with 39 bases framed from the first base. Relative to germline, V is 1 base shorter and J is 3 bases shorter, with 4 bases between their ends. The germline V gene specifies SGHRS as CDR1 and YFSETQ as CDR2. To prepare the library, the immunoSEQ multiplex PCR assay was applied. The table comes from immuneACCESS by way of TCRdb, which keeps in-frame sequences with V and J called. Part of the clones is missing from these tables; in studies checked, under half for an unresolved V gene and the rest for unknown reasons. The sample profile shows about 69,000 clones; about nine tenths of them were found once. Jointly, the top ten make up 19% of the sample.

The TCR sequence derives from a man in his sixties with lung cancer. What was sequenced was PBMCs. In this chain, TRBV5-1 is recombined with TRBJ1-4; the D gene remains uncertain. The CDR3 protein is CASSLSPNEKLFF. The sequenced DNA: TGCGCCAGCAGCTTGTCTCCTAATGAAAAACTGTTTTTT.